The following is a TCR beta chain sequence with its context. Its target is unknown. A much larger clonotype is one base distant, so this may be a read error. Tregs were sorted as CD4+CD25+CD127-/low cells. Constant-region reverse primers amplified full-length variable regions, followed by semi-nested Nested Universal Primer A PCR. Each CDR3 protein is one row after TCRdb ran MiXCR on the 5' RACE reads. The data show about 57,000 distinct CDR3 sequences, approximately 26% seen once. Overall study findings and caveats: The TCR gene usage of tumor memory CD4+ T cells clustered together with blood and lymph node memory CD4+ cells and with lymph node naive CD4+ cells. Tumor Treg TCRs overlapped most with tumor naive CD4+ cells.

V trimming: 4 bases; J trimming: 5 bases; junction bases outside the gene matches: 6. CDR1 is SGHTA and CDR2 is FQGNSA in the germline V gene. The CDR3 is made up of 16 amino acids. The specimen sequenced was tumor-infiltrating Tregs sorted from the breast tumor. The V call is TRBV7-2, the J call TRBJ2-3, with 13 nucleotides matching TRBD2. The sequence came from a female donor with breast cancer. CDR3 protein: CASSYTSGGDRDTQYF. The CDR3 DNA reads TGTGCCAGCAGCTATACTAGCGGGGGGGACAGAGATACGCAGTATTTT.